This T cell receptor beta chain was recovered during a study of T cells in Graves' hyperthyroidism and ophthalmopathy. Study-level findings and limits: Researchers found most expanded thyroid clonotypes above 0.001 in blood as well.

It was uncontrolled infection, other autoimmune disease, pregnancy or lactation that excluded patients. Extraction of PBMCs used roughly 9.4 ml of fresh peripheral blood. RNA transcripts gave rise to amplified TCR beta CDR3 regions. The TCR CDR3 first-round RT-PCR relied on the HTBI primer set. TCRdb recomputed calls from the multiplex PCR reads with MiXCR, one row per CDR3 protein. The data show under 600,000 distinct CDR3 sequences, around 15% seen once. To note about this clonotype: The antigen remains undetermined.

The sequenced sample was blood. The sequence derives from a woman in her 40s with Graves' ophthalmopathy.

CDR3 nucleotides: TGTGCCAGCAGTTTCGGGCAGGGCCAAGCTAACTATGGCTACACCTTC. Amino acids: CASSFGQGQANYGYTF. This chain uses TRBV12-3 or TRBV12-4 with TRBJ1-2, with a weak D call TRBD1 (5 bases). The CDR3 has 16 residues. V was clipped by 3 bases and J by 0 bases, with 14 bases between them.